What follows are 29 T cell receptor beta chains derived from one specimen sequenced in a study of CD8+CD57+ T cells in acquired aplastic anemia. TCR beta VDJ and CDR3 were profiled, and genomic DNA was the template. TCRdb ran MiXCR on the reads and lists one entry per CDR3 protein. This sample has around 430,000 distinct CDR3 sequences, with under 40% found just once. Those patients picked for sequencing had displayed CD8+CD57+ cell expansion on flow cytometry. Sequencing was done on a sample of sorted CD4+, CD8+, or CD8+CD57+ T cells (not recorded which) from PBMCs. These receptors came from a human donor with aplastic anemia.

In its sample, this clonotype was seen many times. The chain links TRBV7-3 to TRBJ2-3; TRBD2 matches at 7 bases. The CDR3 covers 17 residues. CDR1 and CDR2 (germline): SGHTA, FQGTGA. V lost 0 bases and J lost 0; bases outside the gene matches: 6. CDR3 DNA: TGTGCCAGCAGCTTAACGGCTAGCGGCTATAGCACAGATACGCAGTATTTT. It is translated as CASSLTASGYSTDTQYF.

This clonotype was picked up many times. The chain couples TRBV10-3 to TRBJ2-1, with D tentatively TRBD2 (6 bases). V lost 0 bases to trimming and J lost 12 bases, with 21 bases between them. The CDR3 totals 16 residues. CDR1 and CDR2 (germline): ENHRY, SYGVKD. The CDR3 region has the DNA TGTGCCATCAGTGAGTCTGGTAGCGGAGGCCTTGGTTCGCAGTTCTTC. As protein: CAISESGSGGLGSQFF.

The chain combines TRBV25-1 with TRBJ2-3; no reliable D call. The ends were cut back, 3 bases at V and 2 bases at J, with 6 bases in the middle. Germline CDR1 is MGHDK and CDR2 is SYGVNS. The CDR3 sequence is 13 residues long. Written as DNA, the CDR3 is TGTGCCAGCAGTGACAGGTCCACAGATACGCAGTATTTT. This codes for CASSDRSTDTQYF.

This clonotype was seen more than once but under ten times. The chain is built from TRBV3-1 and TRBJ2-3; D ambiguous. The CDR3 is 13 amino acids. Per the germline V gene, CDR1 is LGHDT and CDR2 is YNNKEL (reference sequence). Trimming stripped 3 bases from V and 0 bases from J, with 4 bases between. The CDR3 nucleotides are TGTGCCAGCAGCCATGCTAGCACAGATACGCAGTATTTT. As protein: CASSHASTDTQYF.

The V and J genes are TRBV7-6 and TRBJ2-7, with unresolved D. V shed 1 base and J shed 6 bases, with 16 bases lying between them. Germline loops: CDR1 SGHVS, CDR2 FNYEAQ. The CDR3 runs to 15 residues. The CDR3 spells CASSLEGHSVGEQYF. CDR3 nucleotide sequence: TGTGCCAGCAGCTTAGAGGGCCACTCGGTCGGCGAGCAGTACTTC.

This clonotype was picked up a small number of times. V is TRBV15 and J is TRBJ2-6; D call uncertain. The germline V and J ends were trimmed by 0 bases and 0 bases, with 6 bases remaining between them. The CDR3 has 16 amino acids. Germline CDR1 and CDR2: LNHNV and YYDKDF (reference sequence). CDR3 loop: CATSRDIGSGANVLTF. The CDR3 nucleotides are TGTGCCACCAGCAGAGATATCGGCTCTGGGGCCAACGTCCTGACTTTC.

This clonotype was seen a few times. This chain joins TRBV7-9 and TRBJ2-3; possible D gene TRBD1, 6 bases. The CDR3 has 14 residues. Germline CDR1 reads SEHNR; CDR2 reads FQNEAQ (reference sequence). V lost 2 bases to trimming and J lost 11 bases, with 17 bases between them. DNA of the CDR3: TGTGCCAGCAGCTTAACGTTGGGGGACAATGAGCAGTATTTT. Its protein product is CASSLTLGDNEQYF.

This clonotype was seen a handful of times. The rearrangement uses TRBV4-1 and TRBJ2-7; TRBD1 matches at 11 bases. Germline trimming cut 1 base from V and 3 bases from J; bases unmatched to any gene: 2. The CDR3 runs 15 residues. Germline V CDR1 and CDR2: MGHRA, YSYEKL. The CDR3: CASSQGDRGGYEQYF. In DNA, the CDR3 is TGCGCCAGCAGCCAAGGGGACAGGGGGGGCTACGAGCAGTACTTC.

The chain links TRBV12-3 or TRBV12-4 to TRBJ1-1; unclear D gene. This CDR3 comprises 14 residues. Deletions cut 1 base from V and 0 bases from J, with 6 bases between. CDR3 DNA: TGTGCCAGCAGTTTAGACGGAGTGAACACTGAAGCTTTCTTT. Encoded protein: CASSLDGVNTEAFF.

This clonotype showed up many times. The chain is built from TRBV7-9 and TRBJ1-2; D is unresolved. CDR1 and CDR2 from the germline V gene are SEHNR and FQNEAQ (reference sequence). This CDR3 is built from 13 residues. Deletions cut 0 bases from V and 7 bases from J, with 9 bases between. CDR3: CASSLAGNPGYTF. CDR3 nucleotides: TGTGCCAGCAGCTTAGCAGGGAATCCTGGCTACACCTTC.

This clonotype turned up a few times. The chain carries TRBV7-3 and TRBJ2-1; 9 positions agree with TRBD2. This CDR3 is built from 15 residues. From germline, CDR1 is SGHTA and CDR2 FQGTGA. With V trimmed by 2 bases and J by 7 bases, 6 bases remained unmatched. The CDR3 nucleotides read TGTGCCAGCAGCTTAGACAGCGGGGGGCCAAATGAGCAGTTCTTC. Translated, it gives CASSLDSGGPNEQFF.

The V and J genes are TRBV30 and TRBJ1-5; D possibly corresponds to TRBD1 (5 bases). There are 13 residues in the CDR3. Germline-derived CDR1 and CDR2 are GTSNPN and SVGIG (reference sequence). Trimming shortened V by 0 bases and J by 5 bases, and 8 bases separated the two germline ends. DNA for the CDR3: TGTGCCTGGAGTGTAGGAGGGGATCAGCCCCAGCATTTT. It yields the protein CAWSVGGDQPQHF.

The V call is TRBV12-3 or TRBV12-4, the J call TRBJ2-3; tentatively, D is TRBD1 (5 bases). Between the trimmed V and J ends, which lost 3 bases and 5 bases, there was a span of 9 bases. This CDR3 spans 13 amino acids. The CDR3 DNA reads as TGTGCCAGCAGTTTCGCCACAGGAGATACGCAGTATTTT. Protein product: CASSFATGDTQYF.

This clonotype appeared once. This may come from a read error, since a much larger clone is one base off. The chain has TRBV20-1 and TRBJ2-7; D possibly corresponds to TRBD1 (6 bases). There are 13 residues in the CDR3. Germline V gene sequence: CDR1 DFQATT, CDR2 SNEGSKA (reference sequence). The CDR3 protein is CSARPGHLYERYF. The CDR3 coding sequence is TGCAGTGCTAGACCGGGACACCTATACGAGCGGTACTTC.

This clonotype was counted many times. CDR3 nucleotides: TGTGCCAGTAGTATTGCCCAACCCCCAGCACCCTACGAGCAGTACTTC. Amino acid sequence: CASSIAQPPAPYEQYF. V and J are TRBV19 and TRBJ2-7; D not certain. V lost 3 bases to trimming and J lost 2 bases, with 17 bases between them. This CDR3 region has 16 residues. Per germline, CDR1 LNHDA and CDR2 SQIVND (reference sequence).

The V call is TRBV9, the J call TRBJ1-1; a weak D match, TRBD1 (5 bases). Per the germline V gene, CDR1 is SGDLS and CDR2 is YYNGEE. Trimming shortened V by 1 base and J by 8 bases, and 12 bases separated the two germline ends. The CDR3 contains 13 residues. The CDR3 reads CASSVHPDSEAFF. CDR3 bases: TGTGCCAGCAGCGTACACCCCGACAGCGAAGCTTTCTTT. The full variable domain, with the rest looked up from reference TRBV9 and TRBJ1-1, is DSGVTQTPKHLITATGQRVTLRCSPRSGDLSVYWYQQSLDQGLQFLIQYYNGEERAKGNILERFSAQQFPDLHSELNLSSLELGDSALYFCASSVHPDSEAFFGQGTRLTVV.

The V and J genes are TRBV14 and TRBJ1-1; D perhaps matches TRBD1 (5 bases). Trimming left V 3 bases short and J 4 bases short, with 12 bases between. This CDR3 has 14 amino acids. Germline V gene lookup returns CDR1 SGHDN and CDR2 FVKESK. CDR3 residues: CASSQTEYGTEAFF. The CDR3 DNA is TGTGCCAGCAGCCAGACAGAGTATGGCACTGAAGCTTTCTTT.

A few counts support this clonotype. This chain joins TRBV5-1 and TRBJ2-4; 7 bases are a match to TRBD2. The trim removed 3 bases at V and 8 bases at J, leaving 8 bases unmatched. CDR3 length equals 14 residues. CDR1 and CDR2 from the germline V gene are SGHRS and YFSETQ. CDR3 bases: TGCGCCAGCAGCTACACGGGAGGAGGAGACATTCAGTACTTC. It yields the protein CASSYTGGGDIQYF.

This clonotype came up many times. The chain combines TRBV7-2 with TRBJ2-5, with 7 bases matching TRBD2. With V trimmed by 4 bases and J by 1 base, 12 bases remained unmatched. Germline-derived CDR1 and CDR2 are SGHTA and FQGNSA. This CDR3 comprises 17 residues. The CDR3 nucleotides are TGTGCCAGCAGCTACCGCCCTGCGGCTAGCGGCCAAGAGACCCAGTACTTC. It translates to CASSYRPAASGQETQYF. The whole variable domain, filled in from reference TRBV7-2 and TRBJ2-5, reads GAGVSQSPSNKVTEKGKDVELRCDPISGHTALYWYRQSLGQGLEFLIYFQGNSAPDKSGLPSDRFSAERTGGSVSTLTIQRTQQEDSAVYLCASSYRPAASGQETQYFGPGTRLLVL.

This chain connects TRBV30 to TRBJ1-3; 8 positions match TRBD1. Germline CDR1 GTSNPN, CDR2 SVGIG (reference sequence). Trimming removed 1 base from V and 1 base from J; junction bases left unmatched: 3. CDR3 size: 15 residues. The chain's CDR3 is CAWSGRQGSGNTIYF. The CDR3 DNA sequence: TGTGCCTGGAGTGGAAGACAGGGGTCTGGAAACACCATATATTTT.

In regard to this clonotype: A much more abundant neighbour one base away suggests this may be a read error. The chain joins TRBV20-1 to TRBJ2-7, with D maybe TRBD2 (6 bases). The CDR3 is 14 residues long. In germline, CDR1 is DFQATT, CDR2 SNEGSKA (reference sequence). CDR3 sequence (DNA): TGCAGTACTAGAGAACCGGGACTGGGGGACGAGCAGTACTTC. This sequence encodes CSTREPGLGDEQYF.

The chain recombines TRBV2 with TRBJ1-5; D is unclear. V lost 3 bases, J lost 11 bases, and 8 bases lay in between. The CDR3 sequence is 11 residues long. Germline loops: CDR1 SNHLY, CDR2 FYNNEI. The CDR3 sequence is CASSDMETQHF. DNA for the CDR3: TGTGCCAGCAGTGATATGGAGACCCAGCATTTT.

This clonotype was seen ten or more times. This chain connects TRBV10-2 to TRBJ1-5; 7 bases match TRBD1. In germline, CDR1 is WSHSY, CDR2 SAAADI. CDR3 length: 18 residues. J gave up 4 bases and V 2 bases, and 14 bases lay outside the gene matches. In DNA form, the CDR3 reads TGCGCCAGCAGTGAGCGGCCTTCTTGGGGACAGTCAAATCAGCCCCAGCATTTT. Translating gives CASSERPSWGQSNQPQHF.

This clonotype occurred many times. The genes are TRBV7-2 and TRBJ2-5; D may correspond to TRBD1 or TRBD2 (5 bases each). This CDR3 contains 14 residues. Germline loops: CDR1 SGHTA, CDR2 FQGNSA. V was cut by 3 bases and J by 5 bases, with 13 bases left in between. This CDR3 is CASSFPSGLETQYF. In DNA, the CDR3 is TGTGCCAGCAGCTTCCCTTCGGGGCTGGAGACCCAGTACTTC.

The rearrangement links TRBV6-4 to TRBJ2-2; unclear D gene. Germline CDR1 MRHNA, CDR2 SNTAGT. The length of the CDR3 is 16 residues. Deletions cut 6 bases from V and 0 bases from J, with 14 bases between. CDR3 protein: CASRRQALPNTGELFF. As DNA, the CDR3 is TGTGCCAGCAGAAGGCAGGCCCTTCCGAACACCGGGGAGCTGTTTTTT.

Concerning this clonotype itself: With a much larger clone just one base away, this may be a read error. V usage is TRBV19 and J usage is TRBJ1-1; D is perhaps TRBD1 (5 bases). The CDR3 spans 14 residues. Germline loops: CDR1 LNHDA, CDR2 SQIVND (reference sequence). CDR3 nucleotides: TGTACCAGTAGTATTGGGGGAATGAACACTGAAGCTTTCTTT. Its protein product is CTSSIGGMNTEAFF.

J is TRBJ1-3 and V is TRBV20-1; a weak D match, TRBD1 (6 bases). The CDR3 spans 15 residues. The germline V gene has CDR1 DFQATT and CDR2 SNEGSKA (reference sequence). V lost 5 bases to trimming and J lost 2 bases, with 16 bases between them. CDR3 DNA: TGCAGTGCTTACGGACAGTCTTTTCCTGGAAACACCATATATTTT. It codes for CSAYGQSFPGNTIYF.

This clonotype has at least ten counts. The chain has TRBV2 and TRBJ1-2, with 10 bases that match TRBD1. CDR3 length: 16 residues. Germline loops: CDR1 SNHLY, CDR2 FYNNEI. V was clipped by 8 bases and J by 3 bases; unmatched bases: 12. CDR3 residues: CASRRQGADSYYGYTF. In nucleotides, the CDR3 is TGTGCCAGCCGAAGACAGGGGGCGGATTCCTACTATGGCTACACCTTC.

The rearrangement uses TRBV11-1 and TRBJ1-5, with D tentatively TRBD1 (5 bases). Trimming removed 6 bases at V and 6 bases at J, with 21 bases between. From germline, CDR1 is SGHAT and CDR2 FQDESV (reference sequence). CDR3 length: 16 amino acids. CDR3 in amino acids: CASSSHLAGGTQPQHF. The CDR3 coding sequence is TGTGCCAGCAGTTCACACCTGGCGGGGGGAACTCAGCCCCAGCATTTT.